The rows below give T cell receptor beta chains drawn from one sample of a study of blood T cells in healthy people across ages. Using its own MiXCR run on the 5' RACE reads, TCRdb lists one record per CDR3 protein. The sample has about 1.4 million distinct CDR3 sequences; 55% to 75% are singletons. The source material was blood. The receptors here all came from a man aged 18 to 30 in good health. Both conserved end residues are part of each CDR3. The order of the fields is D gene, V gene, clone size, J gene, CDR3 DNA, CDR3 protein. A D gene is named only where the DNA matches it firmly. Part of the rows lack a size; the others show once, few, many or a class for expanded clones.

d_gene: TRBD2; v_gene: TRBV4-3; abundance: -; j_gene: TRBJ2-3; CDR3nt: TGCGCCAGCAGCCGCTCCCCCAGCGGGGGGATCCCTAGCACAGATACGCAGTATTTT; CDR3aa: CASSRSPSGGIPSTDTQYF
d_gene: -; v_gene: TRBV29-1; abundance: few; j_gene: TRBJ2-3; CDR3nt: TGCAGCGTTGAAACCCGATGGGATACGCAGTATTTT; CDR3aa: CSVETRWDTQYF
d_gene: -; v_gene: TRBV27; abundance: -; j_gene: TRBJ1-2; CDR3nt: TGTGCCAGCAGTCTCTGGGGGGCAGAGGGTGGCTACACCTTC; CDR3aa: CASSLWGAEGGYTF
d_gene: -; v_gene: TRBV20-1; abundance: few; j_gene: TRBJ2-7; CDR3nt: TGCAGTGCTACGGGGCGGGCCCACGAGCAGTACTTC; CDR3aa: CSATGRAHEQYF
d_gene: -; v_gene: TRBV25-1; abundance: few; j_gene: TRBJ2-1; CDR3nt: TGTGCCAGCAGTCCCCAATTAGATTGGAATGAGCAGTTCTTC; CDR3aa: CASSPQLDWNEQFF
d_gene: -; v_gene: TRBV20-1; abundance: -; j_gene: TRBJ2-1; CDR3nt: TGCAGTGCTAGGCCCGATGGGCCTTACAATGAGCAGTTCTTC; CDR3aa: CSARPDGPYNEQFF
d_gene: -; v_gene: TRBV5-1; abundance: few; j_gene: TRBJ2-7; CDR3nt: TGCGCCAGCAGCTTGGGTTCTAGTCGGTACGAGCAGTACTTC; CDR3aa: CASSLGSSRYEQYF
d_gene: TRBD2; v_gene: TRBV10-2; abundance: -; j_gene: TRBJ2-7; CDR3nt: TGCGCCAGCAGTGAACAAGCGGGGGGGCCGAAAAGATACGAGCAGTACTTC; CDR3aa: CASSEQAGGPKRYEQYF
d_gene: -; v_gene: TRBV20-1; abundance: -; j_gene: TRBJ2-1; CDR3nt: TGCAGTGCAGTCCCGGGGAACTCCTACAATGAGCAGTTCTTC; CDR3aa: CSAVPGNSYNEQFF
d_gene: -; v_gene: TRBV29-1; abundance: few; j_gene: TRBJ2-7; CDR3nt: TGCAGCGTTGGAGGCACTGACCCCTACGAGCAGTACTTC; CDR3aa: CSVGGTDPYEQYF
d_gene: TRBD1; v_gene: TRBV6-5; abundance: -; j_gene: TRBJ1-6; CDR3nt: TGTGCCACCGGGACAGGCACTTCACCCCTCCACTTT; CDR3aa: CATGTGTSPLHF
d_gene: TRBD2; v_gene: TRBV4-1; abundance: -; j_gene: TRBJ2-3; CDR3nt: TGCGCCAGCAGCCAAGATACTAGCGGGGGAGGGGATACGCAGTATTTT; CDR3aa: CASSQDTSGGGDTQYF
d_gene: TRBD2; v_gene: TRBV20-1; abundance: -; j_gene: TRBJ2-1; CDR3nt: TGCAGTGCCCCGACTAGCGGGGGAACCTATCGCCGTGAGCAGTTCTTC; CDR3aa: CSAPTSGGTYRREQFF
d_gene: -; v_gene: TRBV10-3; abundance: -; j_gene: TRBJ1-1; CDR3nt: TGTGCCATCAGTGACCACTTGGACATCGCGAACACTGAAGCTTTCTTT; CDR3aa: CAISDHLDIANTEAFF
d_gene: TRBD1; v_gene: TRBV29-1; abundance: -; j_gene: TRBJ2-7; CDR3nt: TGCAGCGCCAGGACAGGTCGCTCCTACGAGCAGTACTTC; CDR3aa: CSARTGRSYEQYF
d_gene: -; v_gene: TRBV12-5; abundance: few; j_gene: TRBJ2-7; CDR3nt: TGTGCTAGTGGTTTAAACGAGCAGTACTTC; CDR3aa: CASGLNEQYF
d_gene: TRBD1; v_gene: TRBV6-5; abundance: -; j_gene: TRBJ2-7; CDR3nt: TGTGCCAGCAGCGCCAGACAGGGATTGTACGAGCAGTACTTC; CDR3aa: CASSARQGLYEQYF
d_gene: TRBD2; v_gene: TRBV20-1; abundance: -; j_gene: TRBJ2-1; CDR3nt: TGCAGTGCTAGGGGTAGCGGGGGGCTTAACAATGAGCAGTTCTTC; CDR3aa: CSARGSGGLNNEQFF
d_gene: TRBD2; v_gene: TRBV5-5; abundance: -; j_gene: TRBJ2-7; CDR3nt: TGTGCCAGCAGCTTACGGTCTTTGGTAGCGGGGGGGAACTACGAGCAGTACTTC; CDR3aa: CASSLRSLVAGGNYEQYF
d_gene: TRBD2; v_gene: TRBV7-2; abundance: few; j_gene: TRBJ2-7; CDR3nt: TGTGCCAGCAGCCCCTGGACTAGCGGGAGCTCCTACGAGCAGTACTTC; CDR3aa: CASSPWTSGSSYEQYF
d_gene: -; v_gene: TRBV20-1; abundance: once; j_gene: TRBJ2-1; CDR3nt: TGCAGTGCTAGTAGCTTTGAGCAGTTCTTC; CDR3aa: CSASSFEQFF
d_gene: -; v_gene: TRBV5-1; abundance: -; j_gene: TRBJ1-2; CDR3nt: TGCGCCAGCAGCTTGGGATCTGGGACGGGGGGGAACTATGGCTGCACCTTC; CDR3aa: CASSLGSGTGGNYGCTF
d_gene: TRBD2; v_gene: TRBV15; abundance: -; j_gene: TRBJ2-5; CDR3nt: TGTGCCACCAGTGATCTAGTAGGCGGGGGGGCCGACGAGACCCAGTACTTC; CDR3aa: CATSDLVGGGADETQYF
d_gene: -; v_gene: TRBV27; abundance: -; j_gene: TRBJ2-3; CDR3nt: TGTGCCAGCAGTCCTATCGGAACTCAGGGGTTGGATACGCAGTATTTT; CDR3aa: CASSPIGTQGLDTQYF
d_gene: -; v_gene: TRBV20-1; abundance: -; j_gene: TRBJ2-7; CDR3nt: TGCAGTGCTAGTACGAGGGAGCAGTACTTC; CDR3aa: CSASTREQYF
d_gene: -; v_gene: TRBV5-8; abundance: -; j_gene: TRBJ2-7; CDR3nt: TGTGCCAGCAGCCAGGAGGTTCCAGGCGACGAGCAGTACTTC; CDR3aa: CASSQEVPGDEQYF